These 29 T cell receptor beta chains were sequenced from one sample in a study of blood T cell repertoires in COVID-19. The assay was immunoSEQ multiplex PCR, and TCRdb's table has in-frame clones only and misses some. The table lists 100,000 or so clones, 69% of them singletons. Source material: peripheral blood. These TCRs come from an elderly man with acute or convalescent COVID-19.

This sequence joins TRBV12-3 or TRBV12-4 and TRBJ2-1; D not certain. The CDR3 covers 13 residues. V lost 5 bases, J lost 3 bases, and 8 bases lay in between. The CDR3 reads CASSLGGYNEQFF. For the CDR3, the DNA is TGTGCCAGCAGTCTCGGCGGCTACAATGAGCAGTTCTTC.

This CDR3 reads CASARQGITYEQYF. The CDR3 DNA is TGTGCCAGCGCCCGACAGGGGATCACCTACGAGCAGTACTTC. V usage is TRBV27 and J usage is TRBJ2-7; 8 nucleotides line up with TRBD1. The CDR3 sequence is 14 residues long. Germline lookup yields CDR1 MNHEY and CDR2 SMNVEV (reference sequence). Trimming took 8 bases from V and 2 from J; bases not matched to a gene: 8.

The CDR3 bases are TGTGCCATCAGTGCGGTTAGCGGGACATACAATGAGCAGTTCTTC. It is translated as CAISAVSGTYNEQFF. The chain has TRBV10-3 and TRBJ2-1, with 8 positions matching TRBD2. The V gene's germline CDR1 is ENHRY and CDR2 SYGVKD. The length of the CDR3 is 15 residues. V lost 4 bases, J lost 4 bases, and 6 bases stayed unmatched.

This clone was counted many times. CDR3 sequence reads: CASSSQGAGGELFF. Here the CDR3 DNA reads TGTGCCAGCAGCTCACAGGGGGCAGGCGGGGAGCTGTTTTTT. The chain is built from TRBV7-2 and TRBJ2-2; 9 bases line up with TRBD1. The CDR3 contains 14 residues. Trimming removed 4 bases from V and 7 bases from J; junction bases left unmatched: 4. The V gene's germline CDR1 is SGHTA and CDR2 FQGNSA.

This clone is medium-sized by share. The chain carries TRBV6-1 and TRBJ1-2, with TRBD1 as a possible D gene (5 bases). Germline-derived CDR1 and CDR2 are MNHNS and SASEGT. V gave up 1 base and J gave up 4 bases, with 10 bases separating them. The CDR3 consists of 14 residues. This CDR3 is CASSEVTVGYGYTF. CDR3 nucleotides: TGTGCCAGCAGTGAAGTGACAGTGGGCTATGGCTACACCTTC.

The V and J genes are TRBV13 and TRBJ2-3; a weak D match, TRBD2 (6 bases). This CDR3 is built from 15 residues. Trimming left V 3 bases short and J 4 bases short, with 14 bases between. Germline V CDR1 and CDR2: PRHDT, FYEKMQ (reference sequence). This CDR3 is CASSFSAGTADTQYF. The CDR3 DNA reads as TGTGCCAGCAGCTTTTCCGCGGGAACTGCAGATACGCAGTATTTT.

V gene TRBV6-5 combines with J gene TRBJ2-7, with 10 bases fitting TRBD1. Germline lookup yields CDR1 MNHEY and CDR2 SVGAGI. With 7 bases clipped from V and 4 bases from J, the junction kept 4 bases outside the gene matches. The CDR3 is made up of 13 amino acids. CDR3: CASKRGQGYEQYF. The CDR3 nucleotides are TGTGCCAGCAAAAGGGGACAGGGGTACGAGCAGTACTTC.

CDR3: CASSYGRGTNTGELFF. The DNA for the CDR3 is TGTGCCAGCAGTTACGGGCGGGGCACGAACACCGGGGAGCTGTTTTTT. This rearrangement joins TRBV27 to TRBJ2-2; maybe TRBD2 (6 bases). This CDR3 spans 16 amino acids. Germline loops: CDR1 MNHEY, CDR2 SMNVEV (reference sequence). Trimming stripped 4 bases from V and 0 bases from J, with 12 bases between.

V is TRBV5-1 and J is TRBJ2-2; a possible D gene is TRBD1 (6 bases). V was trimmed by 4 bases and J by 0 bases, leaving 10 bases between them. The germline CDR1 and CDR2 sequences are SGHRS and YFSETQ. The CDR3 contains 15 residues. CDR3 in DNA: TGCGCCAGCAGCCCCGGACAGCCGAACACCGGGGAGCTGTTTTTT. It specifies CASSPGQPNTGELFF.

Here the CDR3 DNA reads TGTGCCAGCAGTTTAGCGGGGAGCTCTGGAAACACCATATATTTT. The encoded protein is CASSLAGSSGNTIYF. The chain couples TRBV28 to TRBJ1-3; D not resolved. There are 15 residues in the CDR3. Germline-derived CDR1 and CDR2 are MDHEN and SYDVKM. Trimming left V 2 bases short and J 0 bases short, with 8 bases between.

About this clone: Different DNA sequences within this sample yield the same CDR3. As DNA, the CDR3 is TGTGCCACCAGTAGTGGAGCCTATAATTCACCCCTCCACTTT. Amino acids: CATSSGAYNSPLHF. The chain uses TRBV24-1 and TRBJ1-6, with D unresolved. Per germline, CDR1 KGHDR and CDR2 SFDVKD. Between the trimmed V and J ends, which lost 6 bases and 2 bases, there was a span of 7 bases. The CDR3 has 14 residues.

By sample fraction, this clone is medium-sized. The chain joins TRBV5-4 to TRBJ2-5, with D possibly matching TRBD1 (5 bases). The CDR3 contains 13 residues. Germline-derived CDR1 and CDR2 are SGHNT and YYREEE (reference sequence). V gave up 2 bases and J gave up 5 bases, with 10 bases separating them. DNA of the CDR3: TGTGCCAGCAGCTTAGGGGATAAGGAGACCCAGTACTTC. Translating gives CASSLGDKETQYF.

The chain has TRBV28 and TRBJ2-4, with 7 bases lining up with TRBD2. The CDR3 is made up of 14 amino acids. J gave up 3 bases and V 6 bases, and 5 bases lay outside the gene matches. Germline CDR1 and CDR2: MDHEN and SYDVKM. The CDR3 nucleotides are TGTGCCAGCAGGGGGGGGGAGGTCAAAAACATTCAGTACTTC. This encodes CASRGGEVKNIQYF.

The chain carries TRBV6-5 and TRBJ2-7, with 9 nucleotides matching TRBD2. Germline V lookup: CDR1 MNHEY, CDR2 SVGAGI. With V trimmed by 5 bases and J by 0 bases, 5 bases remained unmatched. CDR3 length: 15 residues. The CDR3 is CASSLLAGPSYEQYF. The CDR3 nucleotides are TGTGCCAGCAGTCTACTAGCGGGTCCCTCCTACGAGCAGTACTTC.

At least ten counts were recorded for this clone. The chain combines TRBV6-6 with TRBJ2-7; D is possibly TRBD1 (5 bases). From germline, CDR1 is MNHNY and CDR2 SVGAGI (reference sequence). The CDR3 has 14 residues. V was trimmed by 4 bases and J by 2 bases, leaving 12 bases between them. The CDR3 here is CASSLQGVPYEQYF. The CDR3, as DNA: TGTGCCAGCAGTTTGCAGGGCGTCCCCTACGAGCAGTACTTC.

The gene calls are TRBV2 and TRBJ2-1; 7 bases map to TRBD2. The junction had 13 bases not matched to a gene; V was cut back by 5 bases and J by 9 bases. CDR3 size: 15 residues. CDR1 SNHLY and CDR2 FYNNEI come from the germline V gene. The CDR3 region has the DNA TGTGCCAGCAGTAAAGGCGGGAGTAGAAGTGGTGAGCAGTTCTTC. This codes for CASSKGGSRSGEQFF. Combining the CDR3 with reference TRBV2 and TRBJ2-1 gives the whole variable domain EPEVTQTPSHQVTQMGQEVILRCVPISNHLYFYWYRQILGQKVEFLVSFYNNEISEKSEIFDDQFSVERPDGSNFTLKIRSTKLEDSAMYFCASSKGGSRSGEQFFGPGTRLTVL.

The sample holds a few counts of this clone. The V gene is TRBV6-2 or TRBV6-3, the J gene TRBJ2-1; D remains unclear. This CDR3 spans 12 amino acids. The germline V and J ends were trimmed by 4 bases and 6 bases, with 7 bases remaining between them. The germline V gene has CDR1 MNHEY and CDR2 SVGEGT. The CDR3 DNA reads TGTGCCAGCAGTTCATTCCCCAATGAGCAGTTCTTC. It yields the protein CASSSFPNEQFF.

The V call is TRBV6-5, the J call TRBJ2-7; 7 bases match TRBD2. CDR1 and CDR2 (germline): MNHEY, SVGAGI. V dropped 0 bases and J dropped 4; count of bases not matched to a gene: 9. The CDR3 contains 16 residues. For the CDR3, the DNA is TGTGCCAGCAGTTACTCGATGGCTCTAGCGGCATACGAGCAGTACTTC. This sequence encodes CASSYSMALAAYEQYF.

The chain has TRBV23-1 and TRBJ2-1, with D maybe TRBD2 (5 bases). TRBV23-1 is annotated as an ORF whose role is uncertain. V was pared by 3 bases and J by 5 bases, with 17 bases between. This CDR3 has 16 amino acids. DNA of the CDR3: TGCGCCAGCAGTCAGACGGATATAGAGGGAAACAATGAGCAGTTCTTC. It specifies CASSQTDIEGNNEQFF.

This rearrangement joins TRBV7-8 to TRBJ2-2; TRBD2 might be the D (6 bases). In germline, CDR1 is SGHVS, CDR2 FQNEAQ. V gave up 5 bases and J gave up 0 bases, with 19 bases separating them. The CDR3 length is 18 residues. The CDR3 reads CASSLGPAGLTNTGELFF. CDR3 nucleotide sequence: TGTGCCAGCAGCCTAGGGCCTGCGGGGCTAACGAACACCGGGGAGCTGTTTTTT.

This chain connects TRBV11-2 to TRBJ2-7; 9 nucleotides align to TRBD1. The CDR3 extends over 14 amino acids. Germline CDR1 SGHAT, CDR2 FQNNGV. V was clipped by 5 bases and J by 9 bases; unmatched bases: 11. CDR3 protein: CASSPGQGGSRQYF. The CDR3 DNA sequence: TGTGCCAGCAGCCCGGGACAGGGCGGAAGTCGGCAGTACTTC.

The chain carries TRBV5-6 and TRBJ1-2; the D is unclear. The CDR3 runs 14 residues. Per the germline V gene, CDR1 is SGHDT and CDR2 is YYEEEE. V was shortened by 1 base and J by 4 bases, with 11 bases between the two germline ends. CDR3 bases: TGTGCCAGCAGCTTGACCGGGATGAGCTATGGCTACACCTTC. This codes for CASSLTGMSYGYTF.

In this sample, this clone turned up a few times. V is TRBV29-1 and J is TRBJ1-6; 9 bases agree with TRBD1. V lost 5 bases to trimming and J lost 9 bases; unmatched junction nucleotides: 14. Germline CDR1 and CDR2: SQVTM and ANQGSEA. CDR3 length equals 16 residues. The CDR3 DNA reads TGCAGCGTTTCACCCCGGGACAGGGAATGTTTTTCACCCCTCCACTTT. This encodes CSVSPRDRECFSPLHF.

The chain couples TRBV29-1 to TRBJ2-1; 9 bases fit TRBD2. This CDR3 is built from 15 residues. Germline lookup yields CDR1 SQVTM and CDR2 ANQGSEA. Trimming cost V 5 bases and J 3 bases; bases outside gene matches: 8. DNA of the CDR3: TGCAGCGTTCGCCCCCAGCGGGAGGTCTACAATGAGCAGTTCTTC. This translates into CSVRPQREVYNEQFF.

V gene TRBV6-5 combines with J gene TRBJ2-7, with D possibly matching TRBD1 (6 bases). The CDR3 extends over 13 amino acids. Germline V gives CDR1 MNHEY, CDR2 SVGAGI. Trimming left V 7 bases short and J 2 bases short, with 12 bases between. The CDR3 is CASTKTGTYEQYF. The DNA of the CDR3 is TGTGCCAGCACGAAAACAGGGACCTACGAGCAGTACTTC.

V is TRBV5-1 and J is TRBJ2-3; D call uncertain. The CDR3 sequence is 12 residues long. V lost 6 bases and J 5 bases, leaving 10 bases between the germline ends. Germline V gene data show CDR1 as SGHRS and CDR2 as YFSETQ. In DNA, the CDR3 is TGCGCCAGCAAGGAAGGAGTAGATACGCAGTATTTT. Translated: CASKEGVDTQYF.

The J gene is TRBJ1-2, the V gene TRBV6-2 or TRBV6-3, with D possibly being TRBD1 (5 bases). The CDR3 is 13 residues long. The germline gives CDR1 MNHEY, CDR2 SVGEGT. The V end lost 4 bases, the J end lost 8 bases, and 14 bases lay between the germline ends. CDR3 DNA sequence: TGTGCCAGCAGTTTGTCCAGGGTTGGCGGCTACACCTTC. Translating it yields CASSLSRVGGYTF.

The rearrangement joins TRBV19 to TRBJ1-2, with D tentatively TRBD1 (6 bases). The V and J ends lost 3 bases and 6 bases respectively, with 17 bases between them. The CDR3 sequence is 15 residues long. Germline assignment: CDR1 LNHDA and CDR2 SQIVND (reference sequence). CDR3 region: CASSIFPRGPDGYTF. The CDR3 DNA sequence: TGTGCCAGTAGTATCTTCCCCAGGGGTCCTGATGGCTACACCTTC.

The chain combines TRBV6-2 or TRBV6-3 with TRBJ2-2, with TRBD1 identical over 9 bases. J was trimmed by 2 bases and V by 2 bases; bases with no gene match: 6. The CDR3 has 17 amino acids. Looked up from germline, CDR1 is MNHEY and CDR2 is SVGEGT. The CDR3 spells CASSYLSGQGNTGELFF. CDR3 bases: TGTGCCAGCAGTTACCTATCGGGACAGGGAAACACCGGGGAGCTGTTTTTT.